In its sample, the clone carrying this T cell receptor beta chain was seen a few times. The sample belongs to a study of CD8+ T cells in alopecia areata. Across the study: Treated patients were dosed with oral tofacitinib, taking 5 to 10 mg twice daily.

It was cDNA, reverse transcribed from extracted RNA, that served as the sequencing template. Some clones are missing from TCRdb's copy, which holds only in-frame ones; the method was immunoSEQ multiplex PCR. The sample lists roughly 92,000 clones, about 71% occurring once. V shed 4 bases and J shed 4 bases, with 7 bases lying between them. Germline-derived CDR1 and CDR2 are SGDLS and YYNGEE. This CDR3 spans 12 amino acids. Treatment specified: oral pan-JAK inhibitor, 5-10 mg twice daily. Material: CD8+ T cells sorted from blood, obtained at week 44, from a patient treated with tofacitinib. The sequence was collected from a human donor with alopecia areata. This rearrangement joins TRBV9 to TRBJ2-3; D gene unclear. The CDR3, as DNA: TGTGCCAGCAGCCCTCCCGCAGATACGCAGTATTTT. Amino acid sequence: CASSPPADTQYF. Based on the CDR3 plus reference TRBV9 and TRBJ2-3, the full variable domain is DSGVTQTPKHLITATGQRVTLRCSPRSGDLSVYWYQQSLDQGLQFLIQYYNGEERAKGNILERFSAQQFPDLHSELNLSSLELGDSALYFCASSPPADTQYFGPGTRLTVL.